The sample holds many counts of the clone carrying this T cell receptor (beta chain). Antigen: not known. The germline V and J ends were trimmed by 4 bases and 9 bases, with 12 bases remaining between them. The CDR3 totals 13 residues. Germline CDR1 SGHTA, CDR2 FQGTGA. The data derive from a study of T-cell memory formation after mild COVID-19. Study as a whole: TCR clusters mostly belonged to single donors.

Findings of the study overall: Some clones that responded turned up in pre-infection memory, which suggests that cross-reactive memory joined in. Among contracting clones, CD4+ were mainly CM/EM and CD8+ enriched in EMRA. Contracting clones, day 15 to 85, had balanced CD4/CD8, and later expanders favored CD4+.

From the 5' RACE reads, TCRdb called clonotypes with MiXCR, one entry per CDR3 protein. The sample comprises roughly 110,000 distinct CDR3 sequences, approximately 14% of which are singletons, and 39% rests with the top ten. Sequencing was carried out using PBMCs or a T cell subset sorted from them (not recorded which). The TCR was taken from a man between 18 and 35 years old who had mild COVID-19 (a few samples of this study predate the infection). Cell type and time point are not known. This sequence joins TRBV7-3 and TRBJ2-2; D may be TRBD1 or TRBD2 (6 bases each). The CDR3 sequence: CASSSRGARELFF. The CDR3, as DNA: TGTGCCAGCAGCTCGAGGGGGGCGAGGGAGCTGTTTTTT.